These 21 T cell receptor beta chains share one sample of origin, sequenced in a study of CD8 T cells in ankylosing spondylitis. Study-level results: There was a TCR beta motif, made of eight highly homologous variants, that appeared characteristic of ankylosing spondylitis blood.

TCRdb itself ran the 5' RACE reads through MiXCR, one entry per CDR3 protein. This repertoire shows some 400,000 distinct CDR3 sequences, around 24% found once; its top ten account for about a sixth. Their cognate antigens are unknown. The sequenced material came from blood, either unsorted or a sorted T cell fraction (not recorded which). The receptor source for this set is a male donor with ankylosing spondylitis.

The CDR3 reads CASSQEVAGVSTDTQYF. CDR3 in DNA: TGCGCCAGCAGCCAAGAGGTTGCGGGAGTGAGCACAGATACGCAGTATTTT. The V gene is TRBV4-3, the J gene TRBJ2-3, with TRBD2 matching 7 bases. Germline V gene lookup returns CDR1 LGHNA and CDR2 YSLEER. The length of the CDR3 is 17 residues. V was pared by 0 bases and J by 0 bases, with 6 bases of the junction left unmatched.

This clonotype was observed many times. The chain carries TRBV3-1 and TRBJ1-5; D might be TRBD1 (5 bases). The CDR3 spans 13 residues. Per the germline V gene, CDR1 is LGHDT and CDR2 is YNNKEL (reference sequence). The V end was cut by 3 bases, the J end by 6 bases, with 9 bases between. The CDR3 reads CASSQAGGQPQHF. Written as DNA, the CDR3 is TGTGCCAGCAGCCAGGCGGGGGGTCAGCCCCAGCATTTT.

The chain has TRBV3-1 and TRBJ2-1, with D maybe TRBD2 (6 bases). Germline CDR1 and CDR2: LGHDT and YNNKEL (reference sequence). Trimming took 0 bases from V and 7 from J, leaving 10 bases between them. The CDR3 length is 14 residues. CDR3 amino acids: CASSQEGLLNEQFF. The CDR3 nucleotides read TGTGCCAGCAGCCAAGAGGGACTTTTGAATGAGCAGTTCTTC.

The chain links TRBV28 to TRBJ2-2; 7 bases fit TRBD1. The ends lost 2 bases at V and 7 bases at J; junction bases unmatched: 7. The CDR3 runs 15 residues. CDR1 MDHEN and CDR2 SYDVKM come from the germline V gene. DNA of the CDR3: TGTGCCAGCAGTTTAATGTCTAGGACAGGCGGGGAGCTGTTTTTT. Translated: CASSLMSRTGGELFF.

V is TRBV11-3 and J is TRBJ2-3; no reliable D call. In germline, CDR1 is SGHNT, CDR2 YENEEA. The CDR3 extends over 16 amino acids. V lost 1 base and J 0 bases, leaving 11 bases between the germline ends. In DNA, the CDR3 is TGTGCCAGCAGCTTAGTCGCCGGTTCTAGCACAGATACGCAGTATTTT. Translating it yields CASSLVAGSSTDTQYF.

At least ten counts were recorded for this clonotype. CDR3 bases: TGTGCCAGCTCACCGCCGGGGCTCAGACATACGCAGTATTTT. It yields the protein CASSPPGLRHTQYF. This chain connects TRBV18 to TRBJ2-3; D could derive from TRBD1 or TRBD2 (5 bases each). The length of the CDR3 is 14 residues. Germline V gene sequence: CDR1 KGHSH, CDR2 LQKENI. V was shortened by 3 bases and J by 7 bases, with 14 bases between the two germline ends.

Only a few counts were recorded for this clonotype. The rearrangement joins TRBV18 to TRBJ2-5; no clear D gene. Germline V gives CDR1 KGHSH, CDR2 LQKENI. The V end lost 0 bases, the J end lost 5 bases, and 7 bases lay between the germline ends. The CDR3 totals 13 residues. CDR3 amino acids: CASSPPHSETQYF. CDR3 nucleotide sequence: TGTGCCAGCTCACCACCGCATTCCGAGACCCAGTACTTC.

This chain uses TRBV11-1 with TRBJ1-4; tentatively, D is TRBD1 (5 bases). In germline, CDR1 is SGHAT, CDR2 FQDESV (reference sequence). Trimming stripped 1 base from V and 0 bases from J, with 15 bases between. The CDR3 loop spans 18 amino acids. CDR3 bases: TGTGCCAGCAGCTTAGTGAGACAGCAAACACCAACTAATGAAAAACTGTTTTTT. Translated, it gives CASSLVRQQTPTNEKLFF.

The rearrangement links TRBV7-3 to TRBJ2-7; no reliable D call. This CDR3 spans 14 amino acids. Trimming pared 1 base from V and 7 bases from J, leaving 14 bases between. CDR1 is SGHTA and CDR2 is FQGTGA in the germline V gene. CDR3 region: CASSLNVGTPEQYF. The CDR3 DNA is TGTGCCAGCAGCTTAAATGTGGGTACGCCTGAGCAGTACTTC. Full variable domain (remainder filled in from reference TRBV7-3 and TRBJ2-7): GAGVSQTPSNKVTEKGKYVELRCDPISGHTALYWYRQSLGQGPEFLIYFQGTGAADDSGLPNDRFFAVRPEGSVSTLKIQRTERGDSAVYLCASSLNVGTPEQYFGPGTRLTVT.

This clonotype was seen a handful of times. The V call is TRBV12-3 or TRBV12-4, the J call TRBJ2-5, with 7 nucleotides matching TRBD2. This CDR3 is built from 14 residues. The junction had 8 bases not matched to a gene; V was cut back by 4 bases and J by 6 bases. CDR3 loop: CASSSGAGRKTQYF. The CDR3 coding sequence is TGTGCCAGCAGTTCGGGAGCGGGGCGGAAGACCCAGTACTTC.

The chain couples TRBV4-1 to TRBJ2-1; TRBD1 agrees at 8 bases. The junction had 10 bases not matched to a gene; V was cut back by 4 bases and J by 8 bases. The germline gives CDR1 MGHRA, CDR2 YSYEKL. The CDR3 length is 15 residues. CDR3 loop: CASSPRGPTMDEQFF. The CDR3 DNA reads as TGCGCCAGCAGCCCCAGGGGGCCCACTATGGATGAGCAGTTCTTC.

This clonotype was observed a handful of times. The chain is built from TRBV7-2 and TRBJ1-1; 7 nucleotides line up with TRBD1. This CDR3 is 14 amino acids long. Germline V CDR1 and CDR2: SGHTA, FQGNSA. With V trimmed by 3 bases and J by 6 bases, 7 bases remained unmatched. CDR3 DNA: TGTGCCAGCAGCTTCGACAGGGCTCAGCCTGAAGCTTTCTTT. This codes for CASSFDRAQPEAFF.

This clonotype was seen a few times. The V and J genes are TRBV28 and TRBJ2-7; tentatively, D is TRBD1 or TRBD2 (6 bases each). CDR3 length: 14 residues. Germline CDR1 is MDHEN and CDR2 is SYDVKM. Trimming left V 3 bases short and J 5 bases short, with 14 bases between. For the CDR3, the DNA is TGTGCCAGCAGTTTGGGGGGATACAGGGACGAGCAGTACTTC. This translates into CASSLGGYRDEQYF.

The chain couples TRBV20-1 to TRBJ2-1, with D uncertain. CDR1 and CDR2 (germline): DFQATT, SNEGSKA (reference sequence). The V and J ends lost 0 bases and 8 bases respectively, with 17 bases between them. The CDR3 runs to 15 residues. The CDR3 bases are TGCAGTGCTAGAGATCCACTAAGCGCCTTCGATGAGCAGTTCTTC. Amino acid sequence: CSARDPLSAFDEQFF.

V is TRBV5-1 and J is TRBJ2-7; 8 bases align to TRBD2. Germline lookup yields CDR1 SGHRS and CDR2 YFSETQ. Trimming took 0 bases from V and 3 from J; bases not matched to a gene: 2. CDR3 length equals 14 residues. CDR3 sequence reads: CASSLVAGGYEQYF. The CDR3, as DNA: TGCGCCAGCAGCTTGGTGGCGGGAGGCTACGAGCAGTACTTC.

This clonotype was counted many times. The chain carries TRBV28 and TRBJ2-3, with 10 bases aligning to TRBD2. The V and J ends lost 4 bases and 0 bases, in that order; junction bases with no gene match: 1. The length of the CDR3 is 15 residues. The germline gives CDR1 MDHEN, CDR2 SYDVKM. Written as DNA, the CDR3 is TGTGCCAGCAGTTCACTAGCGGGAAGCACAGATACGCAGTATTTT. Encoded protein: CASSSLAGSTDTQYF.

This clonotype was counted only a few times. The chain combines TRBV20-1 with TRBJ2-3; TRBD2 might be the D (6 bases). The germline gives CDR1 DFQATT, CDR2 SNEGSKA (reference sequence). This CDR3 is 15 amino acids long. The V gene lost 0 bases and the J gene lost 6 bases, with 16 bases spanning the gap. The CDR3 region is CSARDNDGRRDTQYF. DNA for the CDR3: TGCAGTGCTAGAGATAACGACGGGAGAAGGGATACGCAGTATTTT.

This clonotype was counted only a few times. This rearrangement joins TRBV18 to TRBJ2-3, with a tentative D call TRBD2 (6 bases). The germline gives CDR1 KGHSH, CDR2 LQKENI. V lost 2 bases and J 1 base, leaving 13 bases between the germline ends. This CDR3 has 16 amino acids. The CDR3 reads CASSPDAGFGTDTQYF. In DNA, the CDR3 is TGTGCCAGCTCACCAGATGCGGGGTTCGGCACAGATACGCAGTATTTT.

This clonotype appeared a few times. The genes are TRBV29-1 and TRBJ2-3; D is ambiguous. The germline V and J ends were trimmed by 4 bases and 1 base, with 6 bases remaining between them. Germline CDR1 is SQVTM and CDR2 is ANQGSEA. CDR3 length: 12 residues. The CDR3 sequence is CSVAVGTDTQYF. The CDR3 DNA is TGCAGCGTTGCGGTTGGCACAGATACGCAGTATTTT.

This clonotype was seen a handful of times. This chain connects TRBV6-5 to TRBJ1-5; D unresolved. The CDR3 is made up of 15 amino acids. V lost 0 bases, J lost 0 bases, and 6 bases lay in between. Germline V lookup: CDR1 MNHEY, CDR2 SVGAGI. CDR3: CASSYSSYSNQPQHF. CDR3 coding DNA: TGTGCCAGCAGTTACTCATCGTATAGCAATCAGCCCCAGCATTTT.

V is TRBV7-2 and J is TRBJ2-2; TRBD2 matches 10 bases. The CDR3 spans 16 residues. The J segment lost 6 bases and the V segment lost 5 bases, leaving 9 bases of the junction unmatched. The germline gives CDR1 SGHTA, CDR2 FQGNSA. In DNA form, the CDR3 reads TGTGCCAGCAGCCCTCGAGCGGGAGGGAGATCCGGGGAGCTGTTTTTT. This translates into CASSPRAGGRSGELFF.